This T cell receptor beta chain originates from a study of a mutant IDH1 vaccine in newly diagnosed glioma. Study-wide background: Vaccines were begun 4-6 weeks after radiotherapy alone, or with temozolomide cycles.

As concerns this clone: Its antigen is unidentified.

Germline V lookup: CDR1 GTSNPN, CDR2 SVGIG (reference sequence). V was trimmed by 1 base and J by 8 bases, leaving 9 bases between them. CDR3 length: 12 amino acids. Specified time point: week 5, during vaccination. Doses of 300 ug of mutant IDH1 20-mer peptide were given with topical imiquimod. Produced via immunoSEQ multiplex PCR; TCRdb's table is partial and in-frame only. The table lists tens of thousands of clones, about three quarters of them singletons. This receptor was identified in a woman between 40 and 50 years old with glioma. The sequenced sample was PBMCs, obtained from a glioma patient whose treatment included an IDH1 peptide vaccine. The chain combines TRBV30 with TRBJ2-1; D may be TRBD1 (5 bases). The CDR3 protein is CAWSAQGHEQFF. CDR3 sequence (DNA): TGTGCCTGGAGTGCTCAGGGCCATGAGCAGTTCTTC. Complete variable domain (other parts from reference TRBV30 and TRBJ2-1): SQTIHQWPATLVQPVGSPLSLECTVEGTSNPNLYWYRQAAGRGLQLLFYSVGIGQISSEVPQNLSASRPQDRQFILSSKKLLLSDSGFYLCAWSAQGHEQFFGPGTRLTVL.